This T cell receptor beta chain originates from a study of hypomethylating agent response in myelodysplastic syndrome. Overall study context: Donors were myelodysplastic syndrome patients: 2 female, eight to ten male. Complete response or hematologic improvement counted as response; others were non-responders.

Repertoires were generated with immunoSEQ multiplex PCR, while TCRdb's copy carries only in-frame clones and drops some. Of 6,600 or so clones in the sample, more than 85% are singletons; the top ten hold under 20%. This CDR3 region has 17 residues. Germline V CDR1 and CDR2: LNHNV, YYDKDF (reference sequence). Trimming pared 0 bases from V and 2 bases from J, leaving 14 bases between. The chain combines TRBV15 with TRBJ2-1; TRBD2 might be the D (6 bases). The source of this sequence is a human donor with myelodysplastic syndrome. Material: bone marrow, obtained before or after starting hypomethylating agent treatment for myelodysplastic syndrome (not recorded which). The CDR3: CATSRDFAGSAYNEQFF. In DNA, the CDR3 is TGTGCCACCAGCAGAGATTTTGCGGGGAGCGCCTACAATGAGCAGTTCTTC.